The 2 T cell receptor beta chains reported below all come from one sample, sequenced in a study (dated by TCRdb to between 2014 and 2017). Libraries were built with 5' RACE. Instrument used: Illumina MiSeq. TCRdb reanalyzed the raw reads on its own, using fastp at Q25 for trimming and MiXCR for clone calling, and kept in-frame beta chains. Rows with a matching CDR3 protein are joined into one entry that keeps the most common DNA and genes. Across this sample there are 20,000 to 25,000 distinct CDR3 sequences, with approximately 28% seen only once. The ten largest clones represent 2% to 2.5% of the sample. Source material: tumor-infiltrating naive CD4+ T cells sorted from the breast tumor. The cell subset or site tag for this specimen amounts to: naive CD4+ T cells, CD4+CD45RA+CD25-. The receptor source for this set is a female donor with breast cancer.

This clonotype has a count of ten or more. The CDR3 region is CSARWGQGEYGYTF. For the CDR3, the DNA is TGCAGCGCCCGTTGGGGACAGGGAGAATATGGCTACACCTTC. The genes are TRBV29-1 and TRBJ1-2; 9 bases align to TRBD1. Trimming removed 7 bases from V and 5 bases from J; junction bases left unmatched: 11. Germline V CDR1 and CDR2: SQVTM, ANQGSEA. The CDR3 contains 14 residues.

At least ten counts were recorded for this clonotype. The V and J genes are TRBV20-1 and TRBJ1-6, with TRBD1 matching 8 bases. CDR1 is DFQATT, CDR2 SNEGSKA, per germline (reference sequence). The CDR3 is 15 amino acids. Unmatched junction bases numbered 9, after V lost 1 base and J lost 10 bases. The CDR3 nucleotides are TGCAGTGCTAGAGGTTGGACAGGGAGCGAGTCACCCCTCCACTTT. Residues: CSARGWTGSESPLHF.